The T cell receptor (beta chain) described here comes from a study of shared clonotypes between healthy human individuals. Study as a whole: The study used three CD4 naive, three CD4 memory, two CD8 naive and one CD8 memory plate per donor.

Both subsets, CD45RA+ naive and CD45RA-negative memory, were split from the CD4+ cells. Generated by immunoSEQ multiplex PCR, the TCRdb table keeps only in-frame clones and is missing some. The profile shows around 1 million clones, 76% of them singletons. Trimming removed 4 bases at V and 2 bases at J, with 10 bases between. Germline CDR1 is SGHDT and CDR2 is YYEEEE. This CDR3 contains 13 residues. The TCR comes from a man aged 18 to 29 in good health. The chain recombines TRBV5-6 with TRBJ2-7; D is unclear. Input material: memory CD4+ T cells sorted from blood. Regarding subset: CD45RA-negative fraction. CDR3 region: CASSEGPAYEQYF. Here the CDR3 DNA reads TGTGCCAGCAGCGAAGGACCCGCCTACGAGCAGTACTTC.